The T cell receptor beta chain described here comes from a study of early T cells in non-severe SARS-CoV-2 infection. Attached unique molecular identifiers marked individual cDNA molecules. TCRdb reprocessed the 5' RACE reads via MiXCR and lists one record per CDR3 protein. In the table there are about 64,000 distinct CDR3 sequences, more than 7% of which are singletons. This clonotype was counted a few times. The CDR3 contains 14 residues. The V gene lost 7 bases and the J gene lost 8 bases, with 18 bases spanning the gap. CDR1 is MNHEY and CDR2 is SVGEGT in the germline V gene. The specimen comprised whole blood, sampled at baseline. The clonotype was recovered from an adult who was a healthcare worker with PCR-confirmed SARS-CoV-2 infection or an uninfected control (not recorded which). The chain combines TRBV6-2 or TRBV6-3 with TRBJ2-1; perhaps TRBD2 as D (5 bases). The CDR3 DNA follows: TGTGCCAGCACCTCAAGACGGGATCGTGATGAGCAGTTCTTC. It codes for CASTSRRDRDEQFF.